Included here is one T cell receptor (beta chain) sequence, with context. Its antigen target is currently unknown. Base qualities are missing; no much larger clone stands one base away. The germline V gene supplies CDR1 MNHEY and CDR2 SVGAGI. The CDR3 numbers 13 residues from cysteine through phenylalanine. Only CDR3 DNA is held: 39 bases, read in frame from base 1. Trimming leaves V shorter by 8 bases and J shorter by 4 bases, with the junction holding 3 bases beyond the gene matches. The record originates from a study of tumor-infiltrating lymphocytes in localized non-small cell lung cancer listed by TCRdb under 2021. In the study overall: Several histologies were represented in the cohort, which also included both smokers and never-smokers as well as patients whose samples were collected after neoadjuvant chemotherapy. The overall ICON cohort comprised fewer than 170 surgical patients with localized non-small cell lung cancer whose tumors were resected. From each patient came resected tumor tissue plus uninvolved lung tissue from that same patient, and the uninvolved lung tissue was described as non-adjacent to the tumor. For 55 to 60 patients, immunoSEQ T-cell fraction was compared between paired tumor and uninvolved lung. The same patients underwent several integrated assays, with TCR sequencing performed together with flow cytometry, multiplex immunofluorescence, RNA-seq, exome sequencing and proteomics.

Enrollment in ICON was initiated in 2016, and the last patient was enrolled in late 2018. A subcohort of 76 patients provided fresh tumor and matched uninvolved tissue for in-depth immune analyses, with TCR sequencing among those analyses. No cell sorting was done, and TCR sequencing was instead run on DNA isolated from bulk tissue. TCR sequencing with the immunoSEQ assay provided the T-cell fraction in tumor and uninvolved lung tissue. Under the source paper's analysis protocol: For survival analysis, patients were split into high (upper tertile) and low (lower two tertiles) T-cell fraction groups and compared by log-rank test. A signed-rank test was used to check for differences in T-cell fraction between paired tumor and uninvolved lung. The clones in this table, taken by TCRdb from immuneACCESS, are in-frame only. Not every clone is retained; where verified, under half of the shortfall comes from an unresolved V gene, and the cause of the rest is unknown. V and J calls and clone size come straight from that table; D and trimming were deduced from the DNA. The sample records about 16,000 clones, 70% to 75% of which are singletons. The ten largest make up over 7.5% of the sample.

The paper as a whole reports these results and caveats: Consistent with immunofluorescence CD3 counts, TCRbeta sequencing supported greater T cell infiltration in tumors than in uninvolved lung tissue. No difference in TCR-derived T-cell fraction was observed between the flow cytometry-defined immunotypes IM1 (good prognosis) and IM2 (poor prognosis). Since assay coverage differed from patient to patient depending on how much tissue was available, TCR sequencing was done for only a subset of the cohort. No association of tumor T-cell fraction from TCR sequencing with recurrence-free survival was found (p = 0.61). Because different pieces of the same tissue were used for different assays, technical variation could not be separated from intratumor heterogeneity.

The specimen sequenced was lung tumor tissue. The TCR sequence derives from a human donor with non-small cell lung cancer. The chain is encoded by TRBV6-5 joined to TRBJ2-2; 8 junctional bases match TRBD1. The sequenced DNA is TGTGCCAGCGGACAGGGCCCCACCGGGGAGCTGTTTTTT. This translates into CASGQGPTGELFF.